These 16 T cell receptor beta chains share one sample of origin, sequenced in a study of blood T cells in healthy people across ages. A second PCR, run for about 7 to 11 cycles, used a sample-barcoded 5' primer plus a J-beta primer mix. TCRdb re-called the 5' RACE reads with MiXCR, one entry per CDR3 protein. The sample includes more than 650,000 distinct CDR3 sequences, about 24% of them seen just once. Input material: blood. All receptors come from a man aged 70 or older in good health.

The chain links TRBV28 to TRBJ1-5; D uncertain. In germline, CDR1 is MDHEN, CDR2 SYDVKM. Trimming cost V 7 bases and J 6 bases, with 10 bases left between them. This CDR3 contains 12 residues. CDR3: CASTIETQPQHF. The CDR3 DNA is TGTGCCAGCACTATAGAGACTCAGCCCCAGCATTTT.

The chain carries TRBV28 and TRBJ2-5; 9 nucleotides line up with TRBD1. The J call may be mistaken, given a closer DNA end match to TRBJ2-1. The CDR3 sequence is 15 residues long. CDR1 is MDHEN, CDR2 SYDVKM, per germline. The CDR3 region is CASSYPGQGGNEQFF. The CDR3 nucleotides are TGTGCCAGCAGTTATCCGGGACAGGGAGGCAATGAGCAGTTCTTC.

This chain joins TRBV7-9 and TRBJ1-5; TRBD1 matches 9 bases. The V gene's germline CDR1 is SEHNR and CDR2 FQNEAQ (reference sequence). The CDR3 sequence is 16 residues long. With 5 bases clipped from V and 1 base from J, the junction kept 6 bases outside the gene matches. The CDR3 spells CASSPGTGYSNQPQHF. The CDR3, as DNA: TGTGCCAGCAGCCCCGGGACAGGGTACAGCAATCAGCCCCAGCATTTT.

CDR3 sequence: CASSFDFSTDTQYF. The CDR3 coding sequence is TGTGCCAGCAGTTTCGACTTCAGCACAGATACGCAGTATTTT. The rearrangement joins TRBV28 to TRBJ2-3; D ambiguous. This CDR3 comprises 14 residues. V lost 3 bases and J 0 bases, leaving 7 bases between the germline ends. The V gene's germline CDR1 is MDHEN and CDR2 SYDVKM.

The table lists this clonotype with a few counts. This chain links TRBV29-1 with TRBJ2-7, with a possible D match to TRBD2 (5 bases). V was shortened by 1 base and J by 4 bases, with 8 bases between the two germline ends. Germline loops: CDR1 SQVTM, CDR2 ANQGSEA. This CDR3 spans 12 amino acids. The CDR3 DNA reads TGCAGCGTTGAAGGGGAGAGATACGAGCAGTACTTC. It specifies CSVEGERYEQYF.

The chain couples TRBV6-5 to TRBJ1-6; no clear D gene. Germline values: CDR1 MNHEY, CDR2 SVGAGI. This CDR3 is 14 amino acids long. Deletions cut 4 bases from V and 10 bases from J, with 14 bases between. The CDR3 protein is CASSSSRGGSPLHF. The CDR3 DNA reads as TGTGCCAGCAGTTCCTCACGGGGTGGCTCACCCCTCCACTTT.

This clonotype was counted between two and nine times. This chain uses TRBV24-1 with TRBJ2-3; 8 nucleotides match TRBD2. The junction had 8 bases not matched to a gene; V was cut back by 9 bases and J by 4 bases. Germline CDR1 and CDR2: KGHDR and SFDVKD. CDR3 length equals 14 residues. The CDR3 reads CATGKAGAPDTQYF. The CDR3 DNA is TGTGCCACCGGGAAAGCGGGAGCCCCAGATACGCAGTATTTT.

The chain couples TRBV14 to TRBJ2-1, with 10 nucleotides matching TRBD1. The CDR3 has 15 amino acids. CDR1 is SGHDN and CDR2 is FVKESK in the germline V gene. J lost 7 bases, V lost 6 bases, and 9 bases had no gene match. CDR3 residues: CASRDSGTGANEQFF. In nucleotides, the CDR3 is TGTGCCAGCAGGGACTCCGGGACAGGGGCGAATGAGCAGTTCTTC.

This rearrangement joins TRBV7-2 to TRBJ2-7; D is possibly TRBD1 (5 bases). The ends were cut back, 2 bases at V and 0 bases at J, with 8 bases in the middle. There are 14 residues in the CDR3. In germline, CDR1 is SGHTA, CDR2 FQGNSA. The CDR3 DNA reads TGTGCCAGCAGCTTACATCAGGGCTCCTACGAGCAGTACTTC. Residues: CASSLHQGSYEQYF.

This clonotype has only a few counts. The chain is built from TRBV5-8 and TRBJ1-3, with D possibly being TRBD1 (6 bases). The CDR3 totals 15 residues. V was cut by 4 bases and J by 3 bases, with 14 bases left in between. Germline V CDR1 and CDR2: SGHTS, YDEGEE. In DNA, the CDR3 is TGTGCCAGCAGCCTCGGGACCAGGGGTGGAAACACCATATATTTT. It codes for CASSLGTRGGNTIYF.

V is TRBV20-1 and J is TRBJ2-7; TRBD1 might be the D (6 bases). Near its end, the DNA agrees better with TRBJ2-5, so the J call may be wrong. This CDR3 is 14 amino acids long. Germline V gene sequence: CDR1 DFQATT, CDR2 SNEGSKA (reference sequence). CDR3: CSASIRAGVETQYF. Here the CDR3 DNA reads TGCAGTGCTAGTATACGGGCAGGGGTAGAGACCCAGTACTTC.

This rearrangement joins TRBV6-2 or TRBV6-3 to TRBJ2-1; D remains ambiguous. Germline V gene sequence: CDR1 MNHEY, CDR2 SVGEGT. Trimming stripped 3 bases from V and 7 bases from J, with 7 bases between. This CDR3 is 12 amino acids long. CDR3 loop: CASSYSANEQFF. CDR3 nucleotide sequence: TGTGCCAGCAGTTATTCCGCAAATGAGCAGTTCTTC.

This chain uses TRBV6-6 with TRBJ2-2, with D perhaps TRBD1 (6 bases). Trimming shortened V by 6 bases and J by 7 bases, and 18 bases separated the two germline ends. CDR3 length: 15 residues. The germline CDR1 and CDR2 sequences are MNHNY and SVGAGI (reference sequence). The CDR3 DNA is TGTGCCAGCAGCGCTCAGGGGAGTAGAGGCGGGGAGCTGTTTTTT. Translating it yields CASSAQGSRGGELFF.

For the CDR3, the DNA is TGTGCCAGCAGCTTTATGGGGCTAGCGGCCAGCTCCTACAATGAGCAGTTCTTC. This codes for CASSFMGLAASSYNEQFF. The chain combines TRBV7-8 with TRBJ2-1, with TRBD2 matching over 7 bases. V lost 3 bases, J lost 0 bases, and 11 bases stayed unmatched. Germline-derived CDR1 and CDR2 are SGHVS and FQNEAQ. CDR3 length: 18 residues.

This chain connects TRBV13 to TRBJ1-1; TRBD1 matches 9 bases. Looked up from germline, CDR1 is PRHDT and CDR2 is FYEKMQ (reference sequence). The CDR3 sequence is 19 residues long. J lost 1 base, V lost 4 bases, and 16 bases had no gene match. CDR3 nucleotide sequence: TGTGCCAGCAGCTCCGACATTGGGTGGGACAGGGAAACGAACACTGAAGCTTTCTTT. Residues: CASSSDIGWDRETNTEAFF.

This clonotype was counted a few times. The V gene is TRBV5-1, the J gene TRBJ2-3; D is unresolved. The CDR3 runs to 13 residues. V gave up 2 bases and J gave up 7 bases, with 11 bases separating them. CDR1 SGHRS and CDR2 YFSETQ come from the germline V gene. This chain's CDR3 is CASSLSVGNTQYF. Written as DNA, the CDR3 is TGCGCCAGCAGCTTATCCGTCGGAAATACGCAGTATTTT.